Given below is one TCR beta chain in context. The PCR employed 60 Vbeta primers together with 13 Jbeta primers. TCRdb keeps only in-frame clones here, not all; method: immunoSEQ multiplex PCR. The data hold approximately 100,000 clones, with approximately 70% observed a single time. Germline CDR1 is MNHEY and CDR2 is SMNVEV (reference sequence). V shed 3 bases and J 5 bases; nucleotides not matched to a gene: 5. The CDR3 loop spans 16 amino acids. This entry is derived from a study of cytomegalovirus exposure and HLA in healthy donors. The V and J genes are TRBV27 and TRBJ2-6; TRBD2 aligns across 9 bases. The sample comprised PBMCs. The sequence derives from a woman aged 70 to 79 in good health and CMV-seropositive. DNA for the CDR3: TGTGCCAGCAGTTTTTGGACTAGCGCTTGGGCCAACGTCCTGACTTTC. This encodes CASSFWTSAWANVLTF. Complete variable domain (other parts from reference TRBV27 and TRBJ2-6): EAQVTQNPRYLITVTGKKLTVTCSQNMNHEYMSWYRQDPGLGLRQIYYSMNVEVTDKGDVPEGYKVSRKEKRNFPLILESPSPNQTSLYFCASSFWTSAWANVLTFGAGSRLTVL.